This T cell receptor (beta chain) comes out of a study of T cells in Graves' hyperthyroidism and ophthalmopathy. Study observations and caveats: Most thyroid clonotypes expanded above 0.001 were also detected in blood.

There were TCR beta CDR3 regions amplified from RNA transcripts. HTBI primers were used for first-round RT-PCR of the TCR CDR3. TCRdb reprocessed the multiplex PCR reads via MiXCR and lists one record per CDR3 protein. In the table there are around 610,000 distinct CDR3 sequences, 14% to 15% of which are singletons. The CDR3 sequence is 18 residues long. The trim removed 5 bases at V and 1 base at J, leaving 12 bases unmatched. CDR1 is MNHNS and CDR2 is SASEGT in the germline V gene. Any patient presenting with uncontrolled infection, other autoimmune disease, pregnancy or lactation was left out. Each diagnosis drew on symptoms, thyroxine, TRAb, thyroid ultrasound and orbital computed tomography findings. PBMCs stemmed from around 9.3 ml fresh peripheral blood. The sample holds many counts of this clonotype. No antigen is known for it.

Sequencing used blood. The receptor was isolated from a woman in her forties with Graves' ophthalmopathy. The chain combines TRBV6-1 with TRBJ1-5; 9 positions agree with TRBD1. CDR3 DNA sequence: TGTGCCAGCAGTAGAACAGGGGGCCAGGCGTGGAGCAATCAGCCCCAGCATTTT. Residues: CASSRTGGQAWSNQPQHF.